The entry below gives a single TCR beta chain sequence along with its context. Antigen unknown. The data are from a study of radiotherapy plus CTLA-4 blockade in lung cancer. Study context: Objective responses were documented in around a sixth of patients, with disease control in just over 30%.

Study-wide results and limits: TCR clones originating in tumors grew in number in blood after radiotherapy plus ipilimumab.

Focal radiation with ipilimumab CTLA-4 blockade was given to patients with chemo-refractory metastatic non-small-cell lung cancer. After removal of 5 bases from V and 3 bases from J, the junction contained 6 bases not matched to a gene. CDR3 length equals 15 residues. The germline gives CDR1 SGHVS, CDR2 FQNEAQ. Here immunoSEQ multiplex PCR was the method, and the copy in TCRdb shows in-frame clones only, minus some. In the table there are more than 80,000 clones, 85% to 90% of which are singletons. This TCR came from a human donor with non-small cell lung cancer that progressed on radiotherapy plus ipilimumab. Some clones in this sample may be carry-over from other donors' samples. The genes are TRBV7-8 and TRBJ1-1, with 10 positions matching TRBD1. Sequencing was performed on peripheral blood, taken from a patient treated with radiotherapy plus ipilimumab. The CDR3 sequence is CASSPRDRGHTEAFF. Here the CDR3 DNA reads TGTGCCAGCAGCCCCCGGGACAGGGGCCACACTGAAGCTTTCTTT.